Presented here are 26 T cell receptor beta chains from one specimen sequenced in a study. TCRdb fed the 5' RACE reads into MiXCR, producing one record per CDR3 protein. This sample has 45,000 to 55,000 distinct CDR3 sequences, with approximately 25% found just once. Sequencing was done on a sample of tumor-infiltrating naive CD4+ T cells sorted from the breast tumor. Subset meaning: naive CD4+ T cells, CD4+CD45RA+CD25-. The receptors here all came from a female donor with breast cancer.

V usage is TRBV4-3 and J usage is TRBJ1-5; D is unclear. The CDR3 runs to 17 residues. The ends were cut back, 1 base at V and 2 bases at J, with 15 bases in the middle. Germline V gene data show CDR1 as LGHNA and CDR2 as YSLEER. CDR3 coding DNA: TGCGCCAGCAGCCAAGGTGGCGGCCAATCGGGCAATCAGCCCCAGCATTTT. This translates into CASSQGGGQSGNQPQHF.

This clonotype was recorded a few times. CDR3 DNA sequence: TGTGCCAGCAGTTTATTGCGGGGGGGCCACTACGAGCAGTACTTC. Protein: CASSLLRGGHYEQYF. The chain carries TRBV12-3 or TRBV12-4 and TRBJ2-7, with 9 bases matching TRBD2. The V segment lost 2 bases and the J segment 3 bases; nucleotides outside the gene matches: 5. This CDR3 has 15 amino acids.

This clonotype is labeled as medium-sized (0.01 to 0.1%). V gene TRBV7-9 combines with J gene TRBJ1-6; TRBD1 agrees at 9 bases. Germline CDR1 reads SEHNR; CDR2 reads FQNEAQ (reference sequence). V gave up 5 bases and J gave up 5 bases; unmatched junction bases: 10. This CDR3 has 17 amino acids. DNA for the CDR3: TGTGCCAGCAGCCCGGAAAAAACAGGGGGCAATAATTCACCCCTCCACTTT. Translation gives CASSPEKTGGNNSPLHF.

In this sample, this clonotype turned up once. The rearrangement uses TRBV3-1 and TRBJ1-1, with no clear D. The CDR3 extends over 16 amino acids. V was shortened by 3 bases and J by 6 bases, with 20 bases between the two germline ends. CDR1 is LGHDT and CDR2 is YNNKEL in the germline V gene (reference sequence). CDR3 in amino acids: CASSQDETRRYSEAFF. In nucleotides, the CDR3 is TGTGCCAGCAGCCAGGATGAGACAAGGCGGTATTCTGAAGCTTTCTTT.

The V call is TRBV20-1, the J call TRBJ2-5; no reliable D call. This CDR3 region has 16 residues. CDR1 DFQATT and CDR2 SNEGSKA come from the germline V gene (reference sequence). V dropped 1 base and J dropped 1 base, with 16 bases sitting between them. DNA for the CDR3: TGCAGTGCTAGAGGGTCAGCCAAGTGGGGCCAAGAGACCCAGTACTTC. Translating it yields CSARGSAKWGQETQYF.

In this sample, this clonotype turned up a few times. J is TRBJ1-1 and V is TRBV6-6; TRBD1 agrees at 11 bases. The CDR3 extends over 14 amino acids. CDR1 is MNHNY and CDR2 is SVGAGI in the germline V gene (reference sequence). V lost 4 bases, J lost 5 bases, and 3 bases stayed unmatched. The CDR3 sequence: CASSSDRGRTEAFF. CDR3 sequence (DNA): TGTGCCAGCAGTTCGGACAGGGGGCGAACTGAAGCTTTCTTT.

This clonotype occurred a few times. This rearrangement joins TRBV29-1 to TRBJ2-3, with D possibly matching TRBD2 (5 bases). The CDR3 sequence is 14 residues long. V lost 4 bases and J 2 bases, leaving 13 bases between the germline ends. Germline CDR1 reads SQVTM; CDR2 reads ANQGSEA. The CDR3 region is CSVGGPTSTDTQYF. The CDR3 DNA follows: TGCAGCGTTGGAGGGCCTACCTCCACAGATACGCAGTATTTT.

This clonotype was detected only a few times. The chain couples TRBV20-1 to TRBJ2-1; 11 nucleotides match TRBD2. The CDR3 contains 15 residues. V shed 7 bases, J shed 5 bases, and the junction held 10 bases outside the gene matches. CDR1 is DFQATT, CDR2 SNEGSKA, per germline (reference sequence). CDR3 amino acids: CSVMGTSGPDNEQFF. The CDR3 DNA reads as TGCAGTGTTATGGGGACTAGCGGACCCGACAATGAGCAGTTCTTC.

This clonotype was detected many times. This chain connects TRBV12-3 or TRBV12-4 to TRBJ2-5; 11 positions match TRBD1. The CDR3 contains 14 residues. Trimming cost V 5 bases and J 4 bases; bases outside gene matches: 3. In DNA, the CDR3 is TGTGCCAGCAGTCCCGGGACAGGGGGAGAGACCCAGTACTTC. This translates into CASSPGTGGETQYF.

This clonotype was recorded a few times. The chain has TRBV12-3 or TRBV12-4 and TRBJ1-1, with a possible D match to TRBD1 (6 bases). V lost 4 bases and J 0 bases, leaving 24 bases between the germline ends. This CDR3 is built from 19 residues. The CDR3 loop reads CASSSKLLWGREVNTEAFF. The CDR3 DNA is TGTGCCAGCAGTTCGAAGCTCCTGTGGGGGCGAGAAGTGAACACTGAAGCTTTCTTT.

This clonotype was seen only a few times. The chain is built from TRBV5-1 and TRBJ2-1, with 11 bases that match TRBD2. From germline, CDR1 is SGHRS and CDR2 YFSETQ. V trimming: 0 bases; J trimming: 3 bases; junction bases outside the gene matches: 2. This CDR3 is 16 amino acids long. The CDR3 reads CASSLVAGGLYNEQFF. CDR3 nucleotide sequence: TGCGCCAGCAGCTTGGTAGCGGGAGGGCTCTACAATGAGCAGTTCTTC.

With respect to this clonotype: This may be a read error, as it is one base from a much larger clone. The rearrangement uses TRBV25-1 and TRBJ1-2; D unresolved. The CDR3 has 10 amino acids. The V gene's germline CDR1 is MGHDK and CDR2 SYGVNS. The CDR3 sequence is CASSDHGCTF. CDR3 in DNA: TGTGCCAGCAGTGACCATGGCTGCACCTTC.

This clonotype turned up a few times. The chain links TRBV7-9 to TRBJ2-3; TRBD2 matches 7 bases. The germline CDR1 and CDR2 sequences are SEHNR and FQNEAQ (reference sequence). This CDR3 has 16 residues. The V and J ends lost 1 base and 4 bases, in that order; junction bases with no gene match: 8. The CDR3 loop reads CASSLELARGADTQYF. CDR3 DNA: TGTGCCAGCAGCTTAGAACTAGCGCGAGGGGCAGATACGCAGTATTTT.

This rearrangement joins TRBV24-1 to TRBJ1-4; D is perhaps TRBD1 (5 bases). Deletions cut 9 bases from V and 5 bases from J, with 18 bases between. Germline V gene lookup returns CDR1 KGHDR and CDR2 SFDVKD. The CDR3 has 15 residues. CDR3 in amino acids: CATSGTDQLNEKLFF. The CDR3 nucleotides are TGTGCCACCTCCGGGACGGACCAGTTGAATGAAAAACTGTTTTTT.

This chain uses TRBV29-1 with TRBJ2-3; 7 positions match TRBD2. CDR3 length: 16 amino acids. The V segment lost 8 bases and the J segment 4 bases; nucleotides outside the gene matches: 18. The germline V gene encodes CDR1 SQVTM and CDR2 ANQGSEA. The CDR3 is CSRGLPSGLPADTQYF. DNA of the CDR3: TGCAGCCGCGGTCTGCCTAGCGGTCTCCCCGCAGATACGCAGTATTTT.

This clonotype was detected only a few times. The rearrangement links TRBV7-9 to TRBJ2-5; 8 bases fit TRBD2. This CDR3 spans 12 amino acids. Germline CDR1 and CDR2: SEHNR and FQNEAQ (reference sequence). CDR3 nucleotide sequence: TGTGCAACGACTAGCGTCAAAGAGACCCAGTACTTC. Translation gives CATTSVKETQYF.

This chain joins TRBV4-1 and TRBJ1-5; D possibly corresponds to TRBD1 (5 bases). V was cut by 4 bases and J by 1 base, with 14 bases left in between. CDR1 is MGHRA, CDR2 YSYEKL, per germline. This CDR3 has 16 amino acids. The CDR3 loop reads CASSPGPGKSNQPQHF. DNA of the CDR3: TGCGCCAGCAGCCCGGGGCCAGGAAAGAGCAATCAGCCCCAGCATTTT.

The chain combines TRBV27 with TRBJ1-1; D may be TRBD1 (5 bases). Trimming removed 4 bases at V and 4 bases at J, with 13 bases between. CDR3 size: 14 residues. Germline lookup yields CDR1 MNHEY and CDR2 SMNVEV (reference sequence). CDR3 residues: CASSWSGQGTEAFF. DNA for the CDR3: TGTGCCAGCAGTTGGTCCGGGCAGGGCACTGAAGCTTTCTTT.

V usage is TRBV6-1 and J usage is TRBJ2-5; D remains unclear. The V end lost 7 bases, the J end lost 5 bases, and 8 bases lay between the germline ends. Per germline, CDR1 MNHNS and CDR2 SASEGT. CDR3 size: 11 residues. The CDR3 region is CASTQLETQYF. The CDR3 DNA is TGTGCCAGCACCCAATTGGAGACCCAGTACTTC.

This clonotype has just a few counts. The chain combines TRBV7-2 with TRBJ1-5; D remains ambiguous. The CDR3 loop spans 13 amino acids. V was cut by 1 base and J by 4 bases, with 5 bases left in between. Germline V CDR1 and CDR2: SGHTA, FQGNSA. In DNA, the CDR3 is TGTGCCAGCAGCTTAGTACAGAATCAGCCCCAGCATTTT. This codes for CASSLVQNQPQHF.

As for this clonotype: Germline is not matched at one junction end, which may reflect a read error. The V call is TRBV5-1, the J call TRBJ2-5, with 9 nucleotides matching TRBD1. Germline V gives CDR1 SGHRS, CDR2 YFSETQ. The CDR3 sequence is 15 residues long. The DNA of the CDR3 is TGCGCCGGCAGCTCCCCGACAGGGGGGCAAGAGACCCAGCACTTC. Translated, it gives CAGSSPTGGQETQHF.

The gene calls are TRBV4-2 and TRBJ1-6; TRBD1 aligns across 9 bases. The CDR3 spans 15 residues. V was pared by 4 bases and J by 8 bases, with 6 bases of the junction left unmatched. Looked up from germline, CDR1 is LGHNA and CDR2 is YNFKEQ. For the CDR3, the DNA is TGTGCCAGCAGCCTGCCCGACAGGGGGGATTCACCCCTCCACTTT. This codes for CASSLPDRGDSPLHF.

This clonotype occurred once. One junction end disagrees with the germline gene, perhaps due to a read error. This sequence joins TRBV5-1 and TRBJ1-4; a weak D match, TRBD1 (5 bases). Germline CDR1 SGHRS, CDR2 YFSETQ. The CDR3 length is 13 residues. The CDR3 DNA is TGCGACAGCAGGGAGCGGACCTATGAAAAACTGTTTTTT. Its protein is CDSRERTYEKLFF.

With respect to this clonotype: A clone one base away is much larger, so this may be a read error. The chain links TRBV6-5 to TRBJ2-1, with 12 bases identical to TRBD2. This CDR3 spans 15 amino acids. CDR1 is MNHEY and CDR2 is SVGAGI in the germline V gene. CDR3 amino acids: CASSRSTSGSNEQCF. The CDR3 DNA reads as TGTGCCAGCAGCCGGTCGACTAGCGGGAGTAATGAGCAGTGCTTC.

The chain combines TRBV11-1 with TRBJ1-2; the D is unclear. The V end was cut by 1 base, the J end by 8 bases, with 14 bases between. Germline CDR1 and CDR2: SGHAT and FQDESV (reference sequence). The CDR3 is 14 residues long. CDR3 sequence reads: CASSLENKSKGYTF. The CDR3 coding sequence is TGTGCCAGCAGCTTAGAGAACAAATCAAAGGGCTACACCTTC.

This clonotype is medium-sized (0.01 to 0.1%) within its sample. This chain connects TRBV5-1 to TRBJ2-1; D may be TRBD2 (5 bases). The germline gives CDR1 SGHRS, CDR2 YFSETQ. The CDR3 spans 13 residues. The V and J ends lost 0 bases and 9 bases respectively, with 10 bases between them. CDR3 amino acids: CASSLVSEGEQFF. DNA for the CDR3: TGCGCCAGCAGCTTGGTTTCCGAGGGTGAGCAGTTCTTC.